This T cell receptor beta chain was captured in a study of T cell changes during pregnancy in multiple sclerosis. The length of the CDR3 is 15 residues. V shed 0 bases, J shed 7 bases, and the junction held 7 bases outside the gene matches. Germline-derived CDR1 and CDR2 are SGHDT and YYEEEE. Some clones are missing from TCRdb's copy, which holds only in-frame ones; the method was immunoSEQ multiplex PCR. The sample contains some 93,000 clones, approximately 92% of which appear only once. Sequencing used peripheral blood, obtained after pregnancy. The J gene is TRBJ2-3, the V gene TRBV5-6; the match to TRBD1 covers 8 bases. The TCR was taken from a female donor with multiple sclerosis, enrolled in a pregnancy study. CDR3 protein: CASSLAGGGTHTQYF. CDR3 nucleotides: TGTGCCAGCAGCTTGGCAGGGGGCGGTACACATACGCAGTATTTT.